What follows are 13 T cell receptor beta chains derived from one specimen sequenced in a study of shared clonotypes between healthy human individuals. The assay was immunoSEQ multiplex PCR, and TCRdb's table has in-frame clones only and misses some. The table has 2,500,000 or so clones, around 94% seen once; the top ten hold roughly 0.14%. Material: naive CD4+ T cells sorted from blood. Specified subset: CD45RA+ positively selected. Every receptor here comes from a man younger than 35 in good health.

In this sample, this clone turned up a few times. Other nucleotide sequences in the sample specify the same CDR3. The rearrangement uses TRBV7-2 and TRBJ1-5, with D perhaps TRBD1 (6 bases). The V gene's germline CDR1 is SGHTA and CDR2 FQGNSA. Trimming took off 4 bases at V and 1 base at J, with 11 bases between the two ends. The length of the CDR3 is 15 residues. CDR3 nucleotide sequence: TGTGCCAGCAGCTCCAGGGGTGGAAGCAATCAGCCCCAGCATTTT. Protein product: CASSSRGGSNQPQHF. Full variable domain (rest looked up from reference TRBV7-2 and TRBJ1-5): GAGVSQSPSNKVTEKGKDVELRCDPISGHTALYWYRQSLGQGLEFLIYFQGNSAPDKSGLPSDRFSAERTGGSVSTLTIQRTQQEDSAVYLCASSSRGGSNQPQHFGDGTRLSIL.

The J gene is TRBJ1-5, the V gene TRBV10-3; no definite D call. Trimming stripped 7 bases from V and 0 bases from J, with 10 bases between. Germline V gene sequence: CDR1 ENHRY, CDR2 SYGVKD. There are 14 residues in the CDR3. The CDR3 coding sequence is TGTGCCATCAAACCGGACGGTAGCAATCAGCCCCAGCATTTT. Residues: CAIKPDGSNQPQHF.

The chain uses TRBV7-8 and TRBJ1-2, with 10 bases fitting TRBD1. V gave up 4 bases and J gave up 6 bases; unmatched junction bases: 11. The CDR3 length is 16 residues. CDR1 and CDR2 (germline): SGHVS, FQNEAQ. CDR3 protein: CASSSTGGLGKNGYTF. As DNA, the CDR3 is TGTGCCAGCAGCTCGACAGGGGGCCTGGGGAAAAATGGCTACACCTTC.

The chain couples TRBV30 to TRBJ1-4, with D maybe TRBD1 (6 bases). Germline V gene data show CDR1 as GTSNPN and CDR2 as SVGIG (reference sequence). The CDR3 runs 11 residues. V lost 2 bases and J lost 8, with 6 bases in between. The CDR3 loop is CAWSTGEKLFF. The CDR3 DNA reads TGTGCCTGGAGTACAGGGGAAAAACTGTTTTTT.

CDR3 residues: CASSKGFLWTTPPYNSPLHF. The CDR3 nucleotides are TGTGCCAGCAGCAAAGGCTTTCTCTGGACAACACCACCTTATAATTCACCCCTCCACTTT. The J gene is TRBJ1-6, the V gene TRBV21-1; the D call of TRBD1 is as the table states it, not checked on the DNA. TRBV21-1 is listed as a pseudogene. The CDR3 length is 20 residues.

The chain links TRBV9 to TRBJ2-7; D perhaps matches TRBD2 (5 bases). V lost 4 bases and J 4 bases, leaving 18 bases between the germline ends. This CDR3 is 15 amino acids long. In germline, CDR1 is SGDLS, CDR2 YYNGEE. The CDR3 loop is CASSSWTGLGYEQYF. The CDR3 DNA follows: TGTGCCAGCAGCTCCTGGACTGGGCTGGGGTACGAGCAGTACTTC.

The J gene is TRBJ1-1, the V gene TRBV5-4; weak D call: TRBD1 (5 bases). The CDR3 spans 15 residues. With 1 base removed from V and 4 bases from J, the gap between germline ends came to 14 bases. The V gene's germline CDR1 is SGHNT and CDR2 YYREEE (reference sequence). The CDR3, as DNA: TGTGCCAGCAGCTTGCAGGGAGTGGCTGGCACTGAAGCTTTCTTT. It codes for CASSLQGVAGTEAFF.

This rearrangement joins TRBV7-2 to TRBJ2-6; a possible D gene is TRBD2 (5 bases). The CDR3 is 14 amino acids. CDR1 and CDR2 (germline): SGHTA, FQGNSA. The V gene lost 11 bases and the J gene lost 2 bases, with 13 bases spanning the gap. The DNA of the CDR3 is TGTGCCCACCCAAGAGGGCCTGGGGCCAACGTCCTGACTTTC. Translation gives CAHPRGPGANVLTF.

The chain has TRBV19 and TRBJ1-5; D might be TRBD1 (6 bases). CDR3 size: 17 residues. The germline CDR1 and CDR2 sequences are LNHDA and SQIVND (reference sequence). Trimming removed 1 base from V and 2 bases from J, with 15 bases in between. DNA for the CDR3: TGTGCCAGTAGTATAGGCCTCTACAGGGAGGGCAATCAGCCCCAGCATTTT. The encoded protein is CASSIGLYREGNQPQHF.

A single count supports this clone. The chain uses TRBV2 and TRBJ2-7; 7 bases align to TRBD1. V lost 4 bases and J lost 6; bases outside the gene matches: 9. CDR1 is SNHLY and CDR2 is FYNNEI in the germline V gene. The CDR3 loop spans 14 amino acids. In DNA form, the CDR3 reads TGTGCCAGCAGTGTGGTAGGGGGCGCGGGCGAGCAGTACTTC. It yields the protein CASSVVGGAGEQYF.

For the CDR3, the DNA is TGTGCCAGCAGCAAATCAGGGGAGAGGGAAGAGACCCAGTACTTC. Its protein product is CASSKSGEREETQYF. The chain is built from TRBV11-1 and TRBJ2-5; tentatively, D is TRBD1 (6 bases). The germline V and J ends were trimmed by 5 bases and 3 bases, with 16 bases remaining between them. Germline-derived CDR1 and CDR2 are SGHAT and FQDESV (reference sequence). This CDR3 spans 15 amino acids.

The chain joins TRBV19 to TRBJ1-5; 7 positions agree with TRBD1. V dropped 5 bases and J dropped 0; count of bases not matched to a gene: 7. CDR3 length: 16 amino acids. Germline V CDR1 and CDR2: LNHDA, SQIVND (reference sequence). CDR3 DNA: TGTGCCAGTAGTGGGGGACAGATCCTTAGCAATCAGCCCCAGCATTTT. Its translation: CASSGGQILSNQPQHF.

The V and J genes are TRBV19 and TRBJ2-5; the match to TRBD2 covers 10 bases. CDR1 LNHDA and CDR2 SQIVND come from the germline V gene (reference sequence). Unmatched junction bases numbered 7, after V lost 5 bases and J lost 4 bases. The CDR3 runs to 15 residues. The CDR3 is CASSDIAGGRETQYF. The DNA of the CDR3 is TGTGCCAGTAGTGACATAGCGGGGGGAAGAGAGACCCAGTACTTC.